This T cell receptor (beta chain) was sequenced in a study of T cells after yellow fever vaccination. This clonotype was seen only a few times. Its specificity is unknown. Universal primer sites and UMIs were introduced during 5'RACE template-switching synthesis of TCR cDNA. TCRdb re-called the 5' RACE reads with MiXCR, one entry per CDR3 protein. The sample shows some 290,000 distinct CDR3 sequences, about 11% of them seen only once. The V and J ends lost 8 bases and 5 bases, in that order; junction bases with no gene match: 8. The germline V gene has CDR1 LNHDA and CDR2 SQIVND (reference sequence). The CDR3 totals 13 residues. Overall study results and limits: Most clones from primary vaccination were detected again post-booster (roughly 96% CD4, 88% CD8).

This clonotype was obtained from a man aged 18 to 30 who received the YFV17D yellow fever vaccine. V and J are TRBV19 and TRBJ2-5, with 7 bases that match TRBD1. The specimen comprised CD4+ T cells sorted from PBMCs, sampled 45 days after the yellow fever booster vaccination. The CDR3 region has the DNA TGTGCCAGTGTAAACAGGGGTGGTGAGACCCAGTACTTC. It translates to CASVNRGGETQYF. Full variable domain (missing parts from reference TRBV19 and TRBJ2-5): DGGITQSPKYLFRKEGQNVTLSCEQNLNHDAMYWYRQDPGQGLRLIYYSQIVNDFQKGDIAEGYSVSREKKESFPLTVTSAQKNPTAFYLCASVNRGGETQYFGPGTRLLVL.